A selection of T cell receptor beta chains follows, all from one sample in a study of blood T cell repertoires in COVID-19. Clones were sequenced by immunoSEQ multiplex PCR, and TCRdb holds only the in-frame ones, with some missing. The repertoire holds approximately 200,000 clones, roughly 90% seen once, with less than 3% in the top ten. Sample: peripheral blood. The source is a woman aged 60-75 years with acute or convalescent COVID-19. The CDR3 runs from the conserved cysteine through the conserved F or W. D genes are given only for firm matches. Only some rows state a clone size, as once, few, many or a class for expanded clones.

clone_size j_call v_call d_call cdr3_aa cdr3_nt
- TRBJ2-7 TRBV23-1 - CASRPLTALFSYEQYF TGCGCCAGCCGACCCCTGACAGCTCTATTTTCCTACGAGCAGTACTTC
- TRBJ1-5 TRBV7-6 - CASTIPQGANQPQHF TGTGCCAGCACCATCCCACAGGGCGCCAATCAGCCCCAGCATTTT
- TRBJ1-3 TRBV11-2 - CASSPPGTGNTIYF TGTGCCAGCAGCCCACCGGGAACTGGAAACACCATATATTTT
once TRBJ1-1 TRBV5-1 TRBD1 CASSSGQAPTEAFF TGCGCCAGCAGCTCGGGACAGGCCCCCACTGAAGCTTTCTTT
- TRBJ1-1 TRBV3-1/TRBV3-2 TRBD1 CASSQGTGVGEAFF TGTGCCAGCAGCCAAGGGACAGGGGTGGGTGAAGCTTTCTTT
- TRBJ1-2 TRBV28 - CASSSSPYGYTF TGTGCCAGCAGTTCCAGTCCCTATGGCTACACCTTC
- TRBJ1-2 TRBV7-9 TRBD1 CASSLVQGARGYTF TGTGCCAGCAGCTTGGTACAGGGGGCGCGAGGCTACACCTTC
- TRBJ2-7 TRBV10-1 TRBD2 CARRLAEIYEQYF TGCGCCAGAAGACTAGCGGAGATCTACGAGCAGTACTTC
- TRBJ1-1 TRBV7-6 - CASSRLSFGNTEAFF TGTGCCAGCAGCCGTTTGAGTTTTGGTAACACTGAAGCTTTCTTT
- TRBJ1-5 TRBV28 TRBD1 CASTLRRGQGAGQPQHF TGTGCCAGCACCCTAAGGAGGGGACAGGGGGCCGGTCAGCCCCAGCATTTT
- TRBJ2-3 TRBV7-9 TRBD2 CASSIGLAGGRDTQYF TGTGCCAGCAGCATAGGACTAGCGGGAGGCAGAGATACGCAGTATTTT
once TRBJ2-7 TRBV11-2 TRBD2 CASSLDRTSFRHEQYF TGTGCCAGCAGCTTAGACCGGACTAGTTTTAGACACGAGCAGTACTTC
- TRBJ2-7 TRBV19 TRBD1 CASSILGTGSYEQYF TGTGCCAGTAGTATATTGGGGACAGGCTCCTACGAGCAGTACTTC
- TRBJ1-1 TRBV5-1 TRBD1 CASSLYRGFTEAFF TGCGCCAGCAGCTTGTACAGGGGTTTCACTGAAGCTTTCTTT
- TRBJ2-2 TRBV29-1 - CSVRGNTGELFF TGCAGCGTTCGGGGGAACACCGGGGAGCTGTTTTTT
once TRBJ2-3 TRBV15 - CATSGGLRTDTQYF TGTGCCACCAGCGGAGGGCTGCGGACAGATACGCAGTATTTT
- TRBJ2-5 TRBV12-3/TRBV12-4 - CASSLLARETQYF TGTGCCAGCAGTTTACTAGCTCGAGAGACCCAGTACTTC
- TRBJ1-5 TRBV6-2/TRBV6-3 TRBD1 CASSSTGTGIRDQPQHF TGTGCCAGCAGTTCGACAGGGACCGGTATACGGGATCAGCCCCAGCATTTT
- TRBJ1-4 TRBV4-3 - CASSQGQGLNGKLFF TGCGCCAGCAGCCAAGGTCAGGGACTGAACGGAAAACTGTTTTTT
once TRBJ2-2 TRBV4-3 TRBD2 CASSSLAGGTGELFF TGCGCCAGCAGCTCTCTAGCGGGAGGGACCGGGGAGCTGTTTTTT
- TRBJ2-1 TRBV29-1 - CSVGTGRGEQFF TGCAGCGTTGGGACCGGGAGAGGTGAGCAGTTCTTC
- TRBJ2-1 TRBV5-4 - CASSLVGDYPYNEQFF TGTGCCAGCAGCTTGGTCGGGGATTACCCCTACAATGAGCAGTTCTTC
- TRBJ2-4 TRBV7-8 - CASSPLDTGRGNIQYF TGTGCCAGCAGCCCCCTAGACACCGGTCGGGGAAACATTCAGTACTTC
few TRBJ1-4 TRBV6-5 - CASSYTTGTNEKLFF TGTGCCAGCAGTTACACAACAGGCACTAATGAAAAACTGTTTTTT
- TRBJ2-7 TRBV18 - CASSPLGPREEQYF TGTGCCAGCTCACCCCTGGGGCCTCGGGAGGAGCAGTACTTC
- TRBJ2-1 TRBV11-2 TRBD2 CASSRGLAGVGNEQFF TGTGCCAGCAGCCGGGGACTAGCAGGGGTGGGGAATGAGCAGTTCTTC
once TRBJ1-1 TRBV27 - CASKWRGGVNTEAFF TGTGCCAGCAAATGGAGGGGCGGTGTGAACACTGAAGCTTTCTTT
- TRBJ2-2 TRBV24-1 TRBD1 CATSAKQTGAGELFF TGTGCCACCAGTGCAAAGCAAACAGGGGCCGGGGAGCTGTTTTTT
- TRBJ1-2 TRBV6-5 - CASSYSGRVGYGYTF TGTGCCAGCAGTTACTCGGGCAGGGTAGGCTATGGCTACACCTTC
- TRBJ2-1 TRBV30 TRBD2 CAWYRGRTYNEQFF TGTGCCTGGTACCGCGGGAGGACCTACAATGAGCAGTTCTTC
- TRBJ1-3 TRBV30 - CAWSPLIADTIYF TGTGCCTGGAGTCCTCTTATAGCGGACACCATATATTTT
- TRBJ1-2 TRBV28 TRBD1 CASSPRWGQGAFVNYGYTF TGTGCCAGCAGCCCCCGATGGGGACAGGGGGCGTTTGTCAACTATGGCTACACCTTC
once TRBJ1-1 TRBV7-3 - CASSLYGSNTEAFF TGTGCCAGCAGCTTATATGGGAGTAACACTGAAGCTTTCTTT
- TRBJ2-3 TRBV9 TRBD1 CASSDRGRADTQYF TGTGCCAGCAGCGACAGGGGGCGAGCAGATACGCAGTATTTT
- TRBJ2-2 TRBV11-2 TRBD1 CASSPYRGQVTGELFF TGTGCCAGCAGCCCCTACAGGGGGCAGGTCACCGGGGAGCTGTTTTTT
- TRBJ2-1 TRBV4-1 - CASTPTRLLNNEQFF TGCGCCAGCACCCCGACTAGATTACTGAACAATGAGCAGTTCTTC